A selection of T cell receptor beta chains follows, all from one sample in a study of OX40 agonist ivuxolimab in advanced cancers. TCRdb's table, derived via immunoSEQ multiplex PCR, lists solely in-frame clones and lacks some. In the table there are some 23,000 clones, roughly 88% of which are singletons. Sequenced material: CD4+ or CD8+ T cells sorted from blood, taken in a trial of the OX40 agonist ivuxolimab. The receptors come from an adult with an advanced solid tumor such as melanoma, head and neck, liver or kidney cancer. The CDR3 runs from the conserved cysteine through the conserved F or W.

j_call | v_call | cdr3_aa
TRBJ2-1 | TRBV19 | CASSSGTSFDNEQFF
TRBJ2-5 | TRBV4-1 | CASSQDPPTAGTQYF
TRBJ1-5 | TRBV6-5 | CASSSTNQPQHF
TRBJ1-6 | TRBV19 | CASSPQGAYNSPLHF
TRBJ2-5 | TRBV6-1 | CASSFMETQYF
TRBJ1-3 | TRBV5-1 | CASSLLFIGGTGNTIYF
TRBJ2-2 | TRBV14 | CASSHGTGELFF
TRBJ2-2 | TRBV7-2 | CASSLNILAGELFF
TRBJ1-1 | TRBV5-1 | CASSTGTIDTEAFF
TRBJ2-5 | TRBV11-1 | CASSPTGNQETQYF
TRBJ2-7 | TRBV6-1 | CASSERGVDSYEQYF
TRBJ1-2 | TRBV21-1 | CASPMRRGLYGYTF
TRBJ2-7 | TRBV13 | CASLGRRTGAAEQYF
TRBJ2-3 | TRBV2 | CASSGAGPSTDTQYF
TRBJ2-2 | TRBV27 | CASSYRVFGELFF
TRBJ1-5 | TRBV10-3 | CAISEQGGNQPQHF
TRBJ1-1 | TRBV5-6 | CASSPGQMNTEAFF
TRBJ2-2 | TRBV5-1 | CASSLQNTGELFF
TRBJ1-2 | TRBV5-1 | CASSFNGPNYGYTF
TRBJ1-1 | TRBV14 | CASSRMEGTEAFF
TRBJ2-1 | TRBV28 | CASRTSAPKQFF
TRBJ2-5 | TRBV14 | CASSPTYQETQYF
TRBJ2-2 | TRBV10-3 | CAITKRDAGELFF
TRBJ2-1 | TRBV19 | CASSIKGMSYNEQFF
TRBJ2-1 | TRBV11-3 | CASSPLDGFYNEQFF
TRBJ2-7 | TRBV6-6 | CASSYAGTTYEQYF
TRBJ2-6 | TRBV28 | CASRPPRYRSVDNSGANVLTF
TRBJ2-3 | TRBV4-1 | CASSQETGGLDTQYF
TRBJ2-5 | TRBV4-2 | CASSQSGRTQYF
TRBJ2-7 | TRBV7-9 | CASSSRTDPSYEQYF
TRBJ1-5 | TRBV30 | CAWSLGKGQPQHF
TRBJ2-5 | TRBV6-1 | CASSQGETQYF
TRBJ2-2 | TRBV5-4 | CASSAGDRDTGELFF
TRBJ2-2 | TRBV5-1 | CASRRELDGELFF
TRBJ2-3 | TRBV5-6 | CASSTGQGTDTQYF
TRBJ2-7 | TRBV19 | CASSIVTEGADYEQYF
TRBJ2-3 | TRBV9 | CASSVGTGTDTQYF
TRBJ2-1 | TRBV18 | CASSPGQRNEQFF
TRBJ2-7 | TRBV14 | CASSQEVSPGYSYEQYF
TRBJ1-1 | TRBV27 | CASSLQGISTEAFF
TRBJ2-6 | TRBV4-1 | CASSHQAGGANVLTF
TRBJ2-3 | TRBV29-1 | CSVERGNTDTQYF
TRBJ1-2 | TRBV5-6 | CASSSIGQYDCGYTF